This T cell receptor beta chain appears in the sequencing data of a study of shared clonotypes between healthy human individuals. Study details: Each donor's CD8 memory used one plate, CD8 naive two, each CD4 subset three.

Healthy adults negative for HIV, lacking recent acute infections or vaccinations, served as donors. V lost 0 bases to trimming and J lost 2 bases; unmatched junction nucleotides: 2. Germline CDR1 SGHNT, CDR2 YYREEE (reference sequence). The CDR3 is 15 residues long. Genomic DNA (from each subset) was split evenly across several immunoSEQ plates. Libraries were prepared by immunoSEQ multiplex PCR; TCRdb keeps only in-frame clonotypes and omits some of them. This sample has fewer than 3 million clones, with under 95% found just once. The receptor's source is a man between 18 and 29 years old in good health. Some clones in this sample may be carry-over from other donors' samples. Sequencing was performed on naive CD4+ T cells from PBMCs. As to subset: CD45RA+ positively selected. The rearrangement uses TRBV5-4 and TRBJ1-2; 9 nucleotides line up with TRBD1. DNA of the CDR3: TGTGCCAGCAGCTTGGTCGGGACAGGGAACTATGGCTACACCTTC. Its translation: CASSLVGTGNYGYTF.